This T cell receptor (beta chain) was found in a study of cytomegalovirus exposure and HLA in healthy donors. Study-level points and caveats: Later on, a genetic analysis was performed. It linked a missense variant in DCLRE1C with V- and J-gene trimming of TCR beta.

The V segment lost 5 bases and the J segment 6 bases; nucleotides outside the gene matches: 7. This CDR3 comprises 16 residues. From germline, CDR1 is MDHEN and CDR2 SYDVKM. With 60 Vbeta and 13 Jbeta primers, the PCR was carried out. Repertoires were generated with immunoSEQ multiplex PCR, while TCRdb's copy carries only in-frame clones and drops some. Of around 90,000 clones in the sample, about 66% were seen once. This clone was picked up one time. Its specificity is not known. The sample taken for sequencing was PBMCs. This TCR was recovered from a woman in her fifties or sixties in good health and CMV-seropositive. The chain combines TRBV28 with TRBJ2-7, with 16 positions matching TRBD2. CDR3 DNA sequence: TGTGCCAGCAGTCCAGGGACTAGCGGGGGGGCGGGCGAGCAGTACTTC. Translated, it gives CASSPGTSGGAGEQYF.